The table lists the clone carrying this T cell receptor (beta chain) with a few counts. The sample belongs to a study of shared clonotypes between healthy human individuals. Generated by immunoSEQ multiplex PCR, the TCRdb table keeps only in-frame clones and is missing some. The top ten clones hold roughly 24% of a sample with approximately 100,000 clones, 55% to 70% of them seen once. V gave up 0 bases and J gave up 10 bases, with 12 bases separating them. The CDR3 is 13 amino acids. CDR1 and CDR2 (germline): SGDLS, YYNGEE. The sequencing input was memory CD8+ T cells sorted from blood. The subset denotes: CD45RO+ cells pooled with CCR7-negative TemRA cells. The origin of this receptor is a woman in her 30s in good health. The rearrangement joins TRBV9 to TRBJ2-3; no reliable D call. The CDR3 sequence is CASSVGSPHPQYF. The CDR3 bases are TGTGCCAGCAGCGTAGGGTCCCCACATCCGCAGTATTTT.